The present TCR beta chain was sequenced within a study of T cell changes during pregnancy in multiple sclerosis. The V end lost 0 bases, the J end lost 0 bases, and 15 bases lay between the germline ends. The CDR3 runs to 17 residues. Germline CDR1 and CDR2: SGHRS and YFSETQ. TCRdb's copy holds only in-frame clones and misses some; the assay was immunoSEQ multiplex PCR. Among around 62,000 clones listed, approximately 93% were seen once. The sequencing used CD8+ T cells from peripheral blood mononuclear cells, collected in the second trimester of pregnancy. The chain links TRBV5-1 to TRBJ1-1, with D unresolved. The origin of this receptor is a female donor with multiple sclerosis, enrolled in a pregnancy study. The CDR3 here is CASSLGEQPIMNTEAFF. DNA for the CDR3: TGCGCCAGCAGCTTGGGAGAACAGCCTATTATGAACACTGAAGCTTTCTTT. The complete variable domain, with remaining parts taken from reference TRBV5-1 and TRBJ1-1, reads KAGVTQTPRYLIKTRGQQVTLSCSPISGHRSVSWYQQTPGQGLQFLFEYFSETQRNKGNFPGRFSGRQFSNSRSEMNVSTLELGDSALYLCASSLGEQPIMNTEAFFGQGTRLTVV.